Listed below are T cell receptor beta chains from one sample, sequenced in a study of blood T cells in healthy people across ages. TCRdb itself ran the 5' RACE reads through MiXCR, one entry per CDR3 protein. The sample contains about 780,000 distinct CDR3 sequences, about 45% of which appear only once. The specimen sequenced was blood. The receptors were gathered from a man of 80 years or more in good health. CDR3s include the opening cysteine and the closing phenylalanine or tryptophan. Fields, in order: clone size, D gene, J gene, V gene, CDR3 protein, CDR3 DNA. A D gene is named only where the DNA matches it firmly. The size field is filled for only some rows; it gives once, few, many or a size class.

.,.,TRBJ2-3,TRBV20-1,CSASGTVADTQYF,TGCAGTGCTAGCGGGACCGTCGCAGATACGCAGTATTTT
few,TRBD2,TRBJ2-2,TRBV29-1,CSVGLAGGTGELFF,TGCAGCGTGGGACTAGCGGGAGGCACCGGGGAGCTGTTTTTT
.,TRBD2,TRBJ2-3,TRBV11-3,CASSLRRDPGGGDTQYF,TGTGCCAGCAGCTTAAGACGGGACCCCGGGGGGGGAGATACGCAGTATTTT
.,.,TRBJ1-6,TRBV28,CASSSSGGRGRSPLHF,TGTGCCAGCAGTTCATCCGGGGGTAGGGGGAGATCACCCCTCCACTTT
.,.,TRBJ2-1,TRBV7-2,CASSLQGGAVRETQFF,TGTGCCAGCAGCTTACAGGGTGGGGCAGTAAGAGAGACCCAGTTCTTC
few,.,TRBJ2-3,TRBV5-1,CASSLVVRSSDTQYF,TGCGCCAGCAGCTTGGTCGTCAGGAGTTCAGATACGCAGTATTTT
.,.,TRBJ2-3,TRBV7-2,CASSPSPAGDTQYF,TGTGCCAGCAGCCCTAGCCCGGCGGGAGATACGCAGTATTTT
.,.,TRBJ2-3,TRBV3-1,CASSNYDRRDTQYF,TGTGCCAGCAGCAACTACGACCGGAGAGATACGCAGTATTTT
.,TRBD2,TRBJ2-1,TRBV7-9,CASSLGLAEYDEQFF,TGTGCCAGCAGCCTGGGACTAGCTGAATACGATGAGCAGTTCTTC
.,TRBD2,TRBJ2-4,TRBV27,CASSSPRLAEYENIQYF,TGTGCCAGCAGTTCACCAAGACTAGCGGAGTACGAAAACATTCAGTACTTC
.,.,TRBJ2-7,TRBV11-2,CASSFHRGGEQYF,TGTGCCAGCAGCTTCCACAGGGGAGGCGAGCAGTACTTC
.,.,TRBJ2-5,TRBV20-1,CSASPESETQYF,TGCAGTGCTTCCCCAGAATCGGAGACCCAGTACTTC
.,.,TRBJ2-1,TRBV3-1,CAGSQSKSEQFF,TGTGCCGGCAGCCAGTCAAAGAGCGAGCAGTTCTTC
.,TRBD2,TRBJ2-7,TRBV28,CASSHGTSGRASYEQYF,TGTGCCAGCAGCCACGGGACTAGCGGGAGGGCCTCCTACGAGCAGTACTTC
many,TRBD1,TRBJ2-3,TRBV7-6,CASSTRAGGSTDTQYF,TGTGCCAGCAGCACCCGGGCAGGGGGAAGCACAGATACGCAGTATTTT
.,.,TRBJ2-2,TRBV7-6,CASSLGPSNAGELFF,TGTGCCAGCAGCTTGGGCCCTTCCAACGCCGGGGAGCTGTTTTTT